A single sample is the source of the 13 T cell receptor beta chains below, sequenced in a study of T cells after yellow fever vaccination. TCRdb re-called the 5' RACE reads with MiXCR, one entry per CDR3 protein. The sample comprises a few hundred thousand distinct CDR3 sequences, around 6.8% of which are singletons, and 15% to 20% rests with the top ten. The material sequenced was PBMCs, taken roughly 46 days after the first yellow fever vaccination. The source is a man aged 18 to 35 who received the YFV17D yellow fever vaccine.

The genes are TRBV19 and TRBJ2-1; 9 nucleotides match TRBD1. This CDR3 is 16 amino acids long. V lost 11 bases and J lost 5; bases outside the gene matches: 16. Germline V CDR1 and CDR2: LNHDA, SQIVND (reference sequence). The CDR3 nucleotides read TGTGCCTTGAACAGGGGGCGTATAGGTGCGGACAATGAGCAGTTCTTC. It yields the protein CALNRGRIGADNEQFF.

This clonotype was seen at least ten times. The gene calls are TRBV4-2 and TRBJ2-1, with 9 nucleotides matching TRBD2. This CDR3 comprises 17 residues. CDR1 and CDR2 (germline): LGHNA, YNFKEQ. J lost 7 bases, V lost 4 bases, and 14 bases had no gene match. CDR3 nucleotides: TGTGCCAGCAGCCTCCGGGTAGCGGGCGGGGGGGAAAATGAGCAGTTCTTC. The encoded protein is CASSLRVAGGGENEQFF.

This chain connects TRBV5-4 to TRBJ2-7; 8 bases match TRBD1. The V segment lost 4 bases and the J segment 6 bases; nucleotides outside the gene matches: 6. Per the germline V gene, CDR1 is SGHNT and CDR2 is YYREEE (reference sequence). This CDR3 comprises 13 residues. CDR3 residues: CASSRGQDAEQYV. The DNA of the CDR3 is TGTGCCAGCAGCAGGGGACAGGACGCCGAGCAGTACGTC.

This clonotype was found a few times. The CDR3 coding sequence is TGTGCCAGCAGCCCGCGGACCGTTAAATATGGCTACACCTTC. Its protein is CASSPRTVKYGYTF. The chain is built from TRBV7-9 and TRBJ1-2; D unclear. The CDR3 sequence is 14 residues long. Germline CDR1 reads SEHNR; CDR2 reads FQNEAQ (reference sequence). Trimming left V 5 bases short and J 5 bases short, with 15 bases between. The full variable domain, rest sourced from reference TRBV7-9 and TRBJ1-2, is DTGVSQNPRHKITKRGQNVTFRCDPISEHNRLYWYRQTLGQGPEFLTYFQNEAQLEKSRLLSDRFSAERPKGSFSTLEIQRTEQGDSAMYLCASSPRTVKYGYTFGSGTRLTVV.

The V call is TRBV5-1, the J call TRBJ1-2, with 7 nucleotides matching TRBD1. Germline CDR1 reads SGHRS; CDR2 reads YFSETQ. With V trimmed by 2 bases and J by 4 bases, 11 bases remained unmatched. CDR3 size: 16 residues. The CDR3 nucleotides read TGCGCCAGCAGCTTTACCCAGGGGGGTGTAGCCTATGGCTACACCTTC. Protein: CASSFTQGGVAYGYTF.

This clonotype was counted many times. The gene calls are TRBV4-1 and TRBJ1-2; D gene uncertain. With 1 base removed from V and 7 bases from J, the gap between germline ends came to 19 bases. CDR1 is MGHRA, CDR2 YSYEKL, per germline. The CDR3 is 16 residues long. CDR3 in DNA: TGCGCCAGCAGCCAAGGATCGATGGGAGGTTCGCGTGGCTACACCTTC. It encodes CASSQGSMGGSRGYTF.

There are a few counts of this clonotype. This chain uses TRBV11-2 with TRBJ2-7; D remains unclear. The V end lost 5 bases, the J end lost 4 bases, and 15 bases lay between the germline ends. CDR3 length: 14 amino acids. Germline loops: CDR1 SGHAT, CDR2 FQNNGV. CDR3 sequence reads: CASSRAGEVYEQYF. CDR3 nucleotide sequence: TGTGCCAGCAGCAGGGCAGGTGAGGTTTACGAGCAGTACTTC.

The rearrangement joins TRBV18 to TRBJ1-3; tentatively, D is TRBD1 (5 bases). The CDR3 length is 15 residues. CDR1 KGHSH and CDR2 LQKENI come from the germline V gene. V lost 5 bases and J 0 bases, leaving 11 bases between the germline ends. The DNA of the CDR3 is TGTGCCAGCTCATCGGGACGGATCTCTGGAAACACCATATATTTT. Its translation: CASSSGRISGNTIYF.

The rearrangement links TRBV2 to TRBJ2-5; D gene ambiguous. CDR1 and CDR2 (germline): SNHLY, FYNNEI. Trimming removed 3 bases from V and 3 bases from J, with 8 bases in between. CDR3 length: 13 residues. The CDR3 DNA is TGTGCCAGCAGTGATCGCAGGAAAGAGACCCAGTACTTC. Translation: CASSDRRKETQYF.

This clonotype was counted a few times. This chain uses TRBV3-1 with TRBJ1-2; no firm D call. Trimming stripped 4 bases from V and 4 bases from J, with 10 bases between. CDR3 length: 13 residues. Germline assignment: CDR1 LGHDT and CDR2 YNNKEL (reference sequence). This chain's CDR3 is CASSLKSPYGYTF. The CDR3, as DNA: TGTGCCAGCAGCCTTAAATCTCCCTATGGCTACACCTTC.

This clonotype turned up a few times. CDR3 sequence reads: CATSRDHRLAFF. The CDR3 region has the DNA TGTGCCACCAGCAGAGATCATAGGTTGGCTTTCTTT. The genes are TRBV15 and TRBJ1-1; no clear D gene. The ends were cut back, 0 bases at V and 11 bases at J, with 10 bases in the middle. Germline CDR1 and CDR2: LNHNV and YYDKDF (reference sequence). The CDR3 has 12 residues.

This rearrangement joins TRBV10-3 to TRBJ1-1; D gene unclear. V gave up 0 bases and J gave up 4 bases, with 6 bases separating them. Germline-derived CDR1 and CDR2 are ENHRY and SYGVKD. The CDR3 totals 13 residues. CDR3 sequence: CAISESGLTEAFF. DNA of the CDR3: TGTGCCATCAGTGAGTCCGGGCTCACTGAAGCTTTCTTT.

This clonotype was detected many times. This chain links TRBV12-3 or TRBV12-4 with TRBJ2-3, with TRBD2 identical over 9 bases. The CDR3 loop spans 15 amino acids. The trim removed 8 bases at V and 4 bases at J, leaving 10 bases unmatched. The CDR3 spells CASGAVAGVPDTQYF. DNA of the CDR3: TGTGCCAGCGGGGCGGTAGCGGGGGTGCCAGATACGCAGTATTTT.